The rows below give T cell receptor beta chains drawn from one sample of a study of siplizumab effects on memory and regulatory T cells. The protocol was immunoSEQ multiplex PCR, while the TCRdb copy is restricted to in-frame clones and leaves out a portion. This table holds fewer than 85,000 clones, 95% found once. The specimen sequenced was CD8+ T cells sorted from blood. The receptor source for this set is a human donor in good health. Both conserved end residues are part of each CDR3. D genes are given only for firm matches. Not every row has a clone size; where given, it reads once, few, many or a size class.

CASSPLRTGAEYSETQYF,TGTGCCAGCAGCCCGCTTCGGACAGGCGCCGAATACTCGGAGACCCAGTACTTC,TRBV7-6,TRBD1,NA,TRBJ2-5
CASSLSSSSQEHNEQFF,TGTGCCAGCAGCTTATCGTCTAGCTCCCAAGAACACAATGAGCAGTTCTTC,TRBV7-9,NA,NA,TRBJ2-1
CASQGGGQPQHF,TGTGCCAGCCAGGGGGGCGGTCAGCCCCAGCATTTT,TRBV5-6,TRBD1,once,TRBJ1-5
CASSLFPLADTQYF,TGTGCCAGCAGTTTATTCCCCCTGGCGGATACGCAGTATTTT,TRBV27,NA,NA,TRBJ2-3
CASSLTLSLAGTYEQYF,TGTGCCAGCAGCTTAACTCTGTCTCTAGCGGGAACCTACGAGCAGTACTTC,TRBV11-2,TRBD2,NA,TRBJ2-7
CASSRAESSYEQYF,TGTGCCAGCAGTCGGGCCGAGAGCTCCTACGAGCAGTACTTC,TRBV6-6,NA,NA,TRBJ2-7
CSGTGWTSGDNEQFF,TGCAGTGGGACAGGGTGGACTAGCGGGGACAATGAGCAGTTCTTC,TRBV29-1,TRBD2,once,TRBJ2-1
CASSYQSGYNEQFF,TGTGCCAGCAGTTACCAATCGGGCTACAATGAGCAGTTCTTC,TRBV6-6,NA,NA,TRBJ2-1
CASSQPRERDGDEQFF,TGTGCCAGCAGCCAACCCCGCGAGCGGGATGGGGATGAGCAGTTCTTC,TRBV16,TRBD2,NA,TRBJ2-1
CASSSQGASYEQYF,TGTGCCAGCAGTTCGCAGGGGGCCTCCTACGAGCAGTACTTC,TRBV6-5,TRBD1,NA,TRBJ2-7
CASSENRGSEKLFF,TGTGCCAGCAGTGAAAACAGGGGTAGTGAAAAACTGTTTTTT,TRBV6-1,TRBD1,NA,TRBJ1-4
CASSLEDGGTTNYGYTF,TGTGCCAGCAGCTTGGAGGATGGGGGCACTACTAACTATGGCTACACCTTC,TRBV5-5,NA,NA,TRBJ1-2
CASSSSSGTLSYEQYF,TGTGCCAGCAGTTCCTCTTCCGGGACACTCTCCTACGAGCAGTACTTC,TRBV27,NA,NA,TRBJ2-7
CASRAGSYEQYF,TGTGCCAGCAGGGCAGGGTCCTACGAGCAGTACTTC,TRBV7-9,NA,NA,TRBJ2-7
CASSLEGKNGYTF,TGCGCCAGCAGCTTAGAGGGGAAAAATGGCTACACCTTC,TRBV5-1,NA,NA,TRBJ1-2
CASSEGQWAYEQYF,TGTGCCAGCAGCGAGGGCCAATGGGCCTACGAGCAGTACTTC,TRBV9,NA,NA,TRBJ2-7
CASRGNRQGNQPQHF,TGTGCCAGCAGGGGGAACAGACAGGGGAATCAGCCCCAGCATTTT,TRBV6-1,TRBD1,NA,TRBJ1-5
CASSYTGGGNTEAFF,TGTGCCAGCAGTTACACAGGGGGAGGGAACACTGAAGCTTTCTTT,TRBV6-5,TRBD1,few,TRBJ1-1
CAISEVGAADVGYGYTF,TGTGCCATCAGTGAGGTGGGGGCCGCTGACGTGGGCTATGGCTACACCTTC,TRBV10-3,NA,NA,TRBJ1-2
CASSYPLGSEAFF,TGTGCCAGCAGCTACCCCTTGGGCTCTGAAGCTTTCTTT,TRBV7-2,NA,NA,TRBJ1-1
CASSIERGRRDTEAFF,TGTGCCAGTAGTATAGAGCGGGGAAGGCGGGACACTGAAGCTTTCTTT,TRBV19,NA,NA,TRBJ1-1
CASSTVELAEWVKETQYF,TGTGCCAGCAGCACAGTAGAACTAGCGGAGTGGGTAAAAGAGACCCAGTACTTC,TRBV7-6,TRBD2,NA,TRBJ2-5
CSVYRGLYGYTF,TGCAGCGTTTACAGGGGACTCTATGGCTACACCTTC,TRBV29-1,TRBD1,once,TRBJ1-2
CASSRPGLAGGEAPGEQYF,TGTGCCAGCAGCCGTCCGGGACTAGCGGGAGGGGAGGCGCCAGGCGAGCAGTACTTC,TRBV27,TRBD2,NA,TRBJ2-7
CASSLVGSGSSDTQYF,TGTGCCAGCAGCTTAGTTGGTAGCGGGAGTTCAGATACGCAGTATTTT,TRBV7-6,TRBD2,NA,TRBJ2-3
CASRPGLADTGELFF,TGCGCCAGCAGACCGGGACTAGCGGACACCGGGGAGCTGTTTTTT,TRBV4-1,TRBD2,NA,TRBJ2-2
CASSEDRGADTQYF,TGCGCCAGCAGTGAGGACAGGGGGGCAGATACGCAGTATTTT,TRBV10-1,TRBD1,NA,TRBJ2-3
CAWSRIQNTEAFF,TGTGCCTGGAGTCGGATCCAGAACACTGAAGCTTTCTTT,TRBV30,NA,few,TRBJ1-1
CASRRRNQETQYF,TGCGCCAGCAGAAGACGGAACCAAGAGACCCAGTACTTC,TRBV10-1,NA,NA,TRBJ2-5
CASSTQGRDEQYF,TGTGCCAGTAGTACACAGGGAAGGGACGAGCAGTACTTC,TRBV19,NA,NA,TRBJ2-7
CASSQEAALSYEQYF,TGTGCCAGCAGCCAAGAGGCGGCGTTGTCCTACGAGCAGTACTTC,TRBV14,NA,NA,TRBJ2-7
CASSQGLFNEQFF,TGCGCCAGCAGCCAAGGACTTTTCAATGAGCAGTTCTTC,TRBV4-1,NA,NA,TRBJ2-1
CASSSGDTQYF,TGTGCCAGCAGTTCCGGGGATACGCAGTATTTT,TRBV27,NA,NA,TRBJ2-3
CASSLLGGPSTDTQYF,TGTGCCAGCAGTTTATTAGGGGGACCGAGCACAGATACGCAGTATTTT,TRBV27,NA,NA,TRBJ2-3
CASSSRTLGGPQHF,TGTGCCAGCAGCTCTCGTACCCTCGGGGGGCCCCAGCATTTT,TRBV13,NA,few,TRBJ1-5
CASSLFWGSGQPQHF,TGTGCCAGCAGTTTATTTTGGGGGAGCGGCCAGCCCCAGCATTTT,TRBV27,NA,few,TRBJ1-5
CASSLGQEQYF,TGTGCCAGCAGTCTGGGACAGGAGCAGTACTTC,TRBV28,TRBD1,NA,TRBJ2-5
CASSKSMGGTGTAEQYF,TGTGCCAGCAGCAAGAGTATGGGAGGGACAGGGACGGCCGAGCAGTACTTC,TRBV21-1,NA,NA,TRBJ2-7
CASSLEYDTTYEQYF,TGTGCCAGCAGCTTAGAGTATGACACTACCTACGAGCAGTACTTC,TRBV11-2,NA,NA,TRBJ2-7
CASSIDWTGIRGNYGYTF,TGTGCCAGTAGTATTGATTGGACAGGGATTAGAGGAAACTATGGCTACACCTTC,TRBV19,TRBD1,few,TRBJ1-2
CASSLDQRRTDTQYF,TGTGCCAGCAGCTTAGATCAAAGGCGCACAGATACGCAGTATTTT,TRBV11-2,NA,NA,TRBJ2-3